This paragraph covers one TCR beta chain sequence. This entry is derived from a study of blood T cell repertoires in COVID-19. Study overall: Researchers got acute and convalescent COVID-19 samples from the United States, Italy and Spain. The analysed material was cDNA or gDNA that came from T cells, B-cell-depleted T cells, or PBMCs.

Original data processing: Using reference gene primer amplification, nucleated cell counts were estimated. Assay used: immunoSEQ multiplex PCR; TCRdb lists only in-frame clones, some missing. V, J and clone size derive from that table, while D and trimming were established from the DNA sequence. The data hold tens of thousands of clones, with approximately 82% observed a single time. The CDR3 has 17 residues. Trimming removed 5 bases from V and 4 bases from J; junction bases left unmatched: 12. Germline assignment: CDR1 MNHEY and CDR2 SMNVEV (reference sequence). The receptor was derived from a man over 45 with active COVID-19. The gene calls are TRBV27 and TRBJ1-5; 9 positions match TRBD1. The sequenced sample was peripheral blood. The CDR3 region is CASSPSGQGRRNQPQHF. The CDR3 bases are TGTGCCAGCAGTCCGTCGGGACAGGGAAGAAGGAATCAGCCCCAGCATTTT.